This paragraph covers one T cell receptor (beta chain) sequence. Antigen specificity is unknown. This record comes from a study of T-cell memory formation after mild COVID-19. Overall study context: TCR clustering was largely donor specific.

Trimming left V 5 bases short and J 3 bases short, with 14 bases between. The CDR3 has 15 amino acids. Germline loops: CDR1 MNHNY, CDR2 SVGAGI (reference sequence). Study findings and constraints: Several responding clones turned up in pre-infection memory, indicating that cross-reactive memory may have taken part. SARS-CoV-2 specificity of second-wave clones peaking day 37 was unconfirmed.

TCRalpha and TCRbeta libraries used 5'RACE with constant-segment primers and UMIs. Via MiXCR, TCRdb re-called the 5' RACE reads, giving one row per CDR3 protein. The sample consists of fewer than 350,000 distinct CDR3 sequences, more than 15% of them appearing once. The receptor comes from a man younger than 35 who had mild COVID-19 (a few samples of this study predate the infection). Cell type and time point are not known. The sequenced sample was PBMCs or a T cell subset sorted from them (not recorded which). The V and J genes are TRBV6-6 and TRBJ1-5; D might be TRBD1 (5 bases). The CDR3 DNA reads TGTGCCAGCAGTCACCCCCCGGGGGACAATCAGCCCCAGCATTTT. It codes for CASSHPPGDNQPQHF.